These T cell receptor beta chains were read from a single sample in a study of shared clonotypes between healthy human individuals. TCRdb keeps only in-frame clones here, not all; method: immunoSEQ multiplex PCR. This table holds approximately 500,000 clones, roughly 95% found once. Sequencing was done on a sample of naive CD4+ T cells sorted from blood. The origin of the receptors is a woman in her 30s in good health. Each CDR3 is given with its conserved first and last residue. The D gene is left open where the match is weak. Expanded clones are given a class, and other clones once, few, many or no size at all.

>TRBJ2-7|-|-|TRBV27
TGTGCCAGCAGATCCGCGGGACCCTACGAGCAGTACTTC
CASRSAGPYEQYF
>TRBJ2-7|TRBD2|-|TRBV11-2
TGTGCCAGCAGCTTTCTAGCGGGATGGAACTACGAGCAGTACTTC
CASSFLAGWNYEQYF
>TRBJ2-7|-|-|TRBV21-1
TGTGCCAGCAGCAAAGACAGGGCGAACCCCTACGAGCAGTACTTC
CASSKDRANPYEQYF
>TRBJ2-5|-|-|TRBV11-3
TGTGCCAGCAGCTTAGAGGCAGGGGAATATGAGACCCAGTACTTC
CASSLEAGEYETQYF
>TRBJ2-5|-|-|TRBV28
TGTGCCAGCAGTTTACGCGGAGAGACCCAGTACTTC
CASSLRGETQYF
>TRBJ2-5|-|-|TRBV7-9
TGTGCCAGCAGCCCTATGGGGCAGGGTCAAGAGACCCAGTACTTC
CASSPMGQGQETQYF
>TRBJ2-7|-|-|TRBV28
TGTGCCAGCAGGAGCTCTGGGGGTGGCGGCTACGAGCAGTACTTC
CASRSSGGGGYEQYF
>TRBJ2-7|-|-|TRBV2
TGTGCCAGCAGTGAAGCTAGCGTCTACGAGCAGTACTTC
CASSEASVYEQYF
>TRBJ2-7|TRBD2|once|TRBV7-2
TGTGCCAGCAGTGGGACTAGCGGCCCCTACGAGCAGTACTTC
CASSGTSGPYEQYF
>TRBJ2-7|TRBD2|-|TRBV28
TGTGCCAGCAGACTAGCGGGGGTTACCTACGAGCAGTACTTC
CASRLAGVTYEQYF
>TRBJ2-1|TRBD1|-|TRBV7-2
TGTGCCAGCAGCTTAGCGGTGACAGGGTCCTACAATGAGCAGTTCTTC
CASSLAVTGSYNEQFF
>TRBJ1-4|-|-|TRBV4-1
TGCGCCAGCAGCCAAGGTGGGGCCGAAAATGAAAAACTGTTTTTT
CASSQGGAENEKLFF
>TRBJ2-1|TRBD2|-|TRBV19
TGTGCCAGTAGGCCGGGTAGCGGGAATTACAATGAGCAGTTCTTC
CASRPGSGNYNEQFF
>TRBJ2-3|TRBD2|-|TRBV9
TGTGCCAGCAGCACCAGCGGGGGAAACACAGATACGCAGTATTTT
CASSTSGGNTDTQYF
>TRBJ1-1|-|-|TRBV7-8
TGTGCCAGCAGCTTCGCCCAGAACACTGAAGCTTTCTTT
CASSFAQNTEAFF
>TRBJ2-1|-|-|TRBV5-1
TGCGCCAGCAGCCCAGGACGTAGCTCCTACAATGAGCAGTTCTTC
CASSPGRSSYNEQFF
>TRBJ2-3|-|-|TRBV9
TGTGCCAGCAGCACCCGTGGTAGCGAGGCAGATACGCAGTATTTT
CASSTRGSEADTQYF
>TRBJ2-5|-|-|TRBV11-1
TGTGCCAGCAGCTTAGCGCGGGGTCGTTCGGAGACCCAGTACTTC
CASSLARGRSETQYF
>TRBJ2-2|-|-|TRBV18
TGTGCCAGCTCACCCCCTGGGGACACCGGGGAGCTGTTTTTT
CASSPPGDTGELFF
>TRBJ2-2|-|-|TRBV28
TGTGCCACCGTGGCGGGGACGAACACCGGGGAGCTGTTTTTT
CATVAGTNTGELFF
>TRBJ2-7|-|-|TRBV6-5
TGTGCCAGCAGTTACTCGGATACCTACTCCTACGAGCAGTACTTC
CASSYSDTYSYEQYF
>TRBJ1-3|TRBD1|-|TRBV7-9
TGTGCCAGCAGCCCAACAGGGGTAGGAAACACCATATATTTT
CASSPTGVGNTIYF
>TRBJ2-7|-|-|TRBV29-1
TGCAGCGTCCTGAAGGGGACCGCGAGCTCCTACGAGCAGTACTTC
CSVLKGTASSYEQYF
>TRBJ2-2|-|-|TRBV28
TGTGCCAGCAGTTCCGGACTCTCGGGGGGGGAGCTGTTTTTT
CASSSGLSGGELFF
>TRBJ2-6|TRBD1|-|TRBV28
TGTGCCAGCAGCTACACAGGGGCCTCTGGGGCCAACGTCCTGACTTTC
CASSYTGASGANVLTF
>TRBJ2-5|-|once|TRBV5-1
TGCGCCAGCAGCTTGGGCGGACAGCAAGAGACCCAGTACTTC
CASSLGGQQETQYF
>TRBJ2-1|-|-|TRBV9
TGTGCCAGCAGTGCTTGGCAGGGGCCGAACAATGAGCAGTTCTTC
CASSAWQGPNNEQFF
>TRBJ2-5|-|-|TRBV19
TGTGCCAGTAGCCCCCAGGTCCTCCAAGAGACCCAGTACTTC
CASSPQVLQETQYF
>TRBJ2-7|TRBD1|-|TRBV6-6
TGTGCCAGCAGCATGGGGACAGGGCTGTCCTACGAGCAGTACTTC
CASSMGTGLSYEQYF
>TRBJ1-6|-|-|TRBV28
TGTGCCAGCAGAATCGATCCCCTTTCACCCCTCCACTTT
CASRIDPLSPLHF
>TRBJ1-1|-|-|TRBV10-3
TGTGCCATCAGTGAGGCGTCCCCACCTGAAGCTTTCTTT
CAISEASPPEAFF
>TRBJ2-7|-|once|TRBV6-5
TGTGCCAGCACCCAGGACATCTCCTCTGGCGAGCAGTACTTC
CASTQDISSGEQYF
>TRBJ2-7|TRBD2|-|TRBV6-5
TGTGCCAGCACTAGGACTAGCGGGTACGAGCAGTACTTC
CASTRTSGYEQYF
>TRBJ2-1|-|-|TRBV7-9
TGTGCCAGCAGCCCCCGGGTAGCGAGACAATACAATGAGCAGTTCTTC
CASSPRVARQYNEQFF
>TRBJ1-1|-|-|TRBV5-8
TGTGCCAGCAGCCGTGAGGGGGTGGGGGACACTGAAGCTTTCTTT
CASSREGVGDTEAFF
>TRBJ2-5|-|once|TRBV19
TGTGCCAGTAGTACAGGGGGAGGGCCGTCAGAGACCCAGTACTTC
CASSTGGGPSETQYF
>TRBJ2-7|-|-|TRBV5-5
TGTGCCAGCAGGGGTGACAGGAATTCCTACGAGCAGTACTTC
CASRGDRNSYEQYF
>TRBJ2-7|-|-|TRBV7-9
TGTGCCAGCAGCGCCTCCTACGAGCAGTACTTC
CASSASYEQYF
>TRBJ2-4|TRBD1|-|TRBV4-2
TGTGCCAGCAGCCAAGGCTCCACAGGGGACGCCAAAAACATTCAGTACTTC
CASSQGSTGDAKNIQYF
>TRBJ2-7|-|-|TRBV5-1
TGCGCCAGCAGCTTGGACACCTCCTACGAGCAGTACTTC
CASSLDTSYEQYF
>TRBJ1-5|-|-|TRBV28
TGTGCCAGCAGAGTCCCAGGGTCTTCACATCATTTT
CASRVPGSSHHF
>TRBJ2-5|-|-|TRBV18
TGTGCCAGCTCACCACAGGCCCAAAGGGCTTTAGAGACCCAGTACTTC
CASSPQAQRALETQYF
>TRBJ1-1|-|-|TRBV7-9
TGTGCCAGCAGGAAGACGGCACAAGCTTTCTTT
CASRKTAQAFF
>TRBJ1-2|TRBD1|-|TRBV28
TGTGCCAGCAGTTTGGGGGGACAGAACTATGGCTACACCTTC
CASSLGGQNYGYTF
>TRBJ1-4|-|few|TRBV6-5
TGTGCCAGCAGTTACGTGCGGGGGCAGGGTGAAAAACTGTTTTTT
CASSYVRGQGEKLFF
>TRBJ2-1|TRBD2|-|TRBV28
TGTGCCAGCAGTTCGACTAGCGGGGCCTACAATGAGCAGTTCTTC
CASSSTSGAYNEQFF
>TRBJ2-2|TRBD2|once|TRBV5-1
TGCGCCAGCCGAGGAGCGGGGAGGGGTAACACCGGGGAGCTGTTTTTT
CASRGAGRGNTGELFF
>TRBJ1-6|TRBD1|-|TRBV28
TGTGCCAGCAGTCCGGGACAGGGGAATTCACCCCTCCACTTT
CASSPGQGNSPLHF
>TRBJ2-3|-|-|TRBV27
TGTGCCAGCAGTTTCGACTACACAGATACGCAGTATTTT
CASSFDYTDTQYF
>TRBJ2-2|-|-|TRBV5-1
TGCGCCAGCAGCTTGGTGGGAGTAGTAAGCGGGGAGCTGTTTTTT
CASSLVGVVSGELFF
>TRBJ2-2|TRBD2|-|TRBV7-6
TGTGCCAGCAGGCTGGGGGGAGGGCCCGGCACCGGGGAGCTGTTTTTT
CASRLGGGPGTGELFF
>TRBJ2-7|-|-|TRBV10-3
TGTGCCATCGCCCGGACAGACTTTTACGAGCAGTACTTC
CAIARTDFYEQYF
>TRBJ2-7|-|-|TRBV28
TGTGCCAGCAGCCCGACGCCTACCTACGAGCAGTACTTC
CASSPTPTYEQYF
>TRBJ1-2|-|-|TRBV21-1
TGTGCCAGCAGGCGGCACGGCTACACCTTC
CASRRHGYTF
>TRBJ1-1|-|-|TRBV5-5
TGTGCCAGCAGCTTTCACACGGAAACTGAAGCTTTCTTT
CASSFHTETEAFF
>TRBJ2-7|-|-|TRBV6-6
TGTGCCAGCAGTTACCAGGACGAGCAGTACTTC
CASSYQDEQYF
>TRBJ2-6|-|-|TRBV10-3
TGTGCCATCAGTGGCCCGGGAAGTGTCGACGGGGCCAACGTCCTGACTTTC
CAISGPGSVDGANVLTF
>TRBJ2-5|-|-|TRBV6-1
TGTGCCAGCAGTGCACGGCCCCCAGAGCAAGAGACCCAGTACTTC
CASSARPPEQETQYF
>TRBJ1-4|TRBD1|-|TRBV27
TGTGCCAGCAGTTACATGACAGGGGCCAAGAATGAAAAACTGTTTTTT
CASSYMTGAKNEKLFF